Listed here is a single T cell receptor (beta chain). Antigen unknown. This sample was included in a study of T cells in Graves' hyperthyroidism and ophthalmopathy. There were TCR beta CDR3 regions amplified from RNA transcripts. The study used the HTBI primer set for a first-round RT-PCR of the TCR CDR3. TCRdb reanalysed the multiplex PCR reads using MiXCR and keeps one entry per CDR3 protein. The table records approximately 400,000 distinct CDR3 sequences, roughly 14% of them present only once. Trimming took 0 bases from V and 4 from J, leaving 15 bases between them. Germline V gene sequence: CDR1 LNHDA, CDR2 SQIVND (reference sequence). The length of the CDR3 is 16 residues. Whole-study results and caveats: The model forecast ophthalmopathy, anticipating it by a median approximately 7 months before onset.

This clonotype was obtained from a man aged 25 to 40 with Graves' hyperthyroidism that later progressed to Graves' ophthalmopathy. Sequencing was performed on blood. This rearrangement joins TRBV19 to TRBJ1-1; D is unresolved. The CDR3 coding sequence is TGTGCCAGTAGTATAGATCCGGGCCGTTGGGGCACTGAAGCTTTCTTT. This sequence encodes CASSIDPGRWGTEAFF.